The present T cell receptor (beta chain) was sequenced within a study of T cell repertoires in cytomegalovirus infection. Study as a whole: Indications of both CMV infection and matching HLA type were provided by public TCR beta signatures. Overall study results and limits: HLA-C-restricted TCR beta clonotypes specific for CMV led the ex vivo response.

As for this clonotype: The antigen is not known.

The germline V and J ends were trimmed by 6 bases and 7 bases, with 13 bases remaining between them. This CDR3 is 13 amino acids long. Germline CDR1 MNHNS, CDR2 SASEGT. TCRdb reprocessed the reads via MiXCR and lists one record per CDR3 protein. The repertoire holds approximately 590,000 distinct CDR3 sequences, under 45% seen once, with around 50% in the top ten. Sequencing was performed on cultured PBMCs, taken from culture after CMV antigen stimulation. This receptor was identified in a human donor in good health (CMV status not recorded). Some clones in this sample may be carry-over from other donors' samples. J is TRBJ1-5 and V is TRBV6-1; the D is unclear. CDR3 nucleotides: TGTGCCAGCAGCACTGAGACCCTGCAGCCCCAGCATTTT. It yields the protein CASSTETLQPQHF.